The T cell receptor (beta chain) under discussion was sequenced for a study of metastatic and nonmetastatic thyroid tumors. As for the study in general: Repertoire comparisons spanned blood and tumor or nodule tissue from malignant and benign thyroid patients.

This clone was seen at least ten times. Its antigen is unknown. Overall study findings and caveats: Across blood and tumor, TCR beta diversity in malignant thyroid tumors was reportedly significantly higher than in benign nodules.

Using MiXCR, TCRdb re-called clones from the PCR reads. The table records roughly 25,000 clones, about 13% of them present only once. Between the trimmed V and J ends, which lost 2 bases and 4 bases, there was a span of 6 bases. The CDR3 runs to 13 residues. Thyroid surgery had not been preceded by any treatment in any patient. Sequencing was performed on blood. The TCR comes from a female donor with papillary thyroid cancer or a benign thyroid nodule (not recorded which). Some clones in this sample may be carry-over from other donors' samples. The rearrangement uses TRBV12-3 or TRBV12-4 and TRBJ1-3; no definite D call. For the CDR3, the DNA is TGTGCCAGCAGTTTATTACTCGGAAACACCATATATTTT. Translating it yields CASSLLLGNTIYF.